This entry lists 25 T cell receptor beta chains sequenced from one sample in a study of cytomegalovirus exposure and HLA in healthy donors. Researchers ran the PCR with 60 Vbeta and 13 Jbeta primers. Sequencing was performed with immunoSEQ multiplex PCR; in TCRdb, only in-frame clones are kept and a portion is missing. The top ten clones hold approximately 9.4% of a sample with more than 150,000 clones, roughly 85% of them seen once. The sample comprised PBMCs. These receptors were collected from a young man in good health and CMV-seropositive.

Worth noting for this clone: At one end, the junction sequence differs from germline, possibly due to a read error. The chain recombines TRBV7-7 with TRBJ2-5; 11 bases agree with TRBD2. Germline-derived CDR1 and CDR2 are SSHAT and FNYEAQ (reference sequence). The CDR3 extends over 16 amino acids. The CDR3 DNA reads TGTGCTAGCAGCCCATTAGCGGGGGGGGTTCTTGAGACCCAGTACTTC. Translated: CASSPLAGGVLETQYF. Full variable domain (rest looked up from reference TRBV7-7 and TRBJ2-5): GAGVSQSPRYKVTKRGQDVTLRCDPISSHATLYWYQQALGQGPEFLTYFNYEAQPDKSGLPSDRFSAERPEGSISTLTIQRTEQRDSAMYRCASSPLAGGVLETQYFGPGTRLLVL.

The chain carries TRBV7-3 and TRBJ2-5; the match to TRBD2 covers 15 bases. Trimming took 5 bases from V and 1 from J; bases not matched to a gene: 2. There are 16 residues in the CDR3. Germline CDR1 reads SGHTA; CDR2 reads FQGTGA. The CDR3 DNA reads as TGTGCCAGCAGCACGGGACTAGCGGGGGGCCAAGAGACCCAGTACTTC. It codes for CASSTGLAGGQETQYF.

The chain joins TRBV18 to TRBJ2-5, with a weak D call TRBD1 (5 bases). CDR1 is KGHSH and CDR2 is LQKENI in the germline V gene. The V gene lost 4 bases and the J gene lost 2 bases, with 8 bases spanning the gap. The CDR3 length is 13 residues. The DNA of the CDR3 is TGTGCCAGCTCACAGGCAGGGCAAGAGACCCAGTACTTC. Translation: CASSQAGQETQYF.

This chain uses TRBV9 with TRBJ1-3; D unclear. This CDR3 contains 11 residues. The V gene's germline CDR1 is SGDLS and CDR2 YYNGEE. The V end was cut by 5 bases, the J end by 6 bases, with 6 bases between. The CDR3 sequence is CASRGKNTIYF. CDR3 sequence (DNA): TGTGCCAGCAGGGGCAAAAACACCATATATTTT.

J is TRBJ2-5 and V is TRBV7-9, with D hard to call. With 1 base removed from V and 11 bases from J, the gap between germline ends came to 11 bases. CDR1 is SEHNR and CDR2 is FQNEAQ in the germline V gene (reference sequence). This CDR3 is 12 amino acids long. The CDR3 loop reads CASSLDGFEQYF. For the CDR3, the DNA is TGTGCCAGCAGCTTAGACGGGTTTGAGCAGTACTTC. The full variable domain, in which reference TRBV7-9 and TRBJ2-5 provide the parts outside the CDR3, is DTGVSQNPRHKITKRGQNVTFRCDPISEHNRLYWYRQTLGQGPEFLTYFQNEAQLEKSRLLSDRFSAERPKGSFSTLEIQRTEQGDSAMYLCASSLDGFEQYFGPGTRLLVL.

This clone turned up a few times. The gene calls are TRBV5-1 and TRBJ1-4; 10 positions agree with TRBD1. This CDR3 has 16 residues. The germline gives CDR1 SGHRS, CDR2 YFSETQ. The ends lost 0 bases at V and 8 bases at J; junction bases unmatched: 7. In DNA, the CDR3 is TGCGCCAGCAGCTTGGTGGGAGGACAGGGGGACGAAAAACTGTTTTTT. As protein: CASSLVGGQGDEKLFF.

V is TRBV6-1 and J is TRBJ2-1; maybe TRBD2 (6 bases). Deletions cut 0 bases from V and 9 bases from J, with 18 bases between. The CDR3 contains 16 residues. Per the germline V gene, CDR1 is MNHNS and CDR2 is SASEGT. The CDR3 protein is CASSEAGGAIQREQFF. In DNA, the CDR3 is TGTGCCAGCAGTGAAGCGGGCGGGGCTATACAACGTGAGCAGTTCTTC.

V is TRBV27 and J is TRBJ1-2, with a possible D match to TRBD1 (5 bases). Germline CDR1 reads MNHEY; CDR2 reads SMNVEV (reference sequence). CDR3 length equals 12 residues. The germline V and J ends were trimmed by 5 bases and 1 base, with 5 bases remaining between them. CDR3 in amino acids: CASSDSNYGYTF. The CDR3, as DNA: TGTGCCAGCAGTGACAGTAACTATGGCTACACCTTC.

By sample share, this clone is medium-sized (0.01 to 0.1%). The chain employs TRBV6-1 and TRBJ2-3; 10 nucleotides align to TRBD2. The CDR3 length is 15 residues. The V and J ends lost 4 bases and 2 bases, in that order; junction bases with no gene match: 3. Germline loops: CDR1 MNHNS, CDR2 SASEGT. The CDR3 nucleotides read TGTGCCAGCAGTGCCAGCGGGGGGGCCACAGATACGCAGTATTTT. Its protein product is CASSASGGATDTQYF.

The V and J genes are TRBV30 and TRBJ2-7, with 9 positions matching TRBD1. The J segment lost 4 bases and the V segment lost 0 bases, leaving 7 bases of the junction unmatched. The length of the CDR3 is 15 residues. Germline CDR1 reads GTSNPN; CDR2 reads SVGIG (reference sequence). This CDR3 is CAWSVDGTGPYEQYF. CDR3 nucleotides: TGTGCCTGGAGTGTAGATGGGACAGGGCCTTACGAGCAGTACTTC.

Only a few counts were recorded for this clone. The DNA of the CDR3 is TGCGCCAGCAGCCAAGATCCAGGGCAGCCCCAGCATTTT. It yields the protein CASSQDPGQPQHF. The V call is TRBV4-3, the J call TRBJ1-5; perhaps TRBD1 as D (5 bases). Trimming cost V 0 bases and J 7 bases, with 7 bases left between them. This CDR3 is built from 13 residues. The germline CDR1 and CDR2 sequences are LGHNA and YSLEER.

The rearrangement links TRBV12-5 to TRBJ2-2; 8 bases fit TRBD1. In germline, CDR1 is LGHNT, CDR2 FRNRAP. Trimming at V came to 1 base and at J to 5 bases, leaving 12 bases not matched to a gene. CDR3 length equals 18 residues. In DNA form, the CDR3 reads TGTGCTAGTGGTTTGGCACACCGTCAGGGGGCGCGGACCGGGGAGCTGTTTTTT. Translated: CASGLAHRQGARTGELFF.

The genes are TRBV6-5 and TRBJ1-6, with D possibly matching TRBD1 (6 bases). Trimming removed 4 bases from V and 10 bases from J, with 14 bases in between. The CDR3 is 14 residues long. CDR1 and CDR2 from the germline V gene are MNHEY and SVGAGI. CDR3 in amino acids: CASSSTTGGSPLHF. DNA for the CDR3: TGTGCCAGCAGTTCGACGACAGGTGGCTCACCCCTCCACTTT.

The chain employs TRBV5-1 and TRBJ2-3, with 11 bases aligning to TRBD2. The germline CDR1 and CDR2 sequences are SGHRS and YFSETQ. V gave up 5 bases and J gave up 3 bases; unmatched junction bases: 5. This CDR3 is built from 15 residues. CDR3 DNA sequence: TGCGCCAGCAGGCCTCTAGCGGGGGGAACAGATACGCAGTATTTT. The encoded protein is CASRPLAGGTDTQYF. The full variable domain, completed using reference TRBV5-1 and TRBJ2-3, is KAGVTQTPRYLIKTRGQQVTLSCSPISGHRSVSWYQQTPGQGLQFLFEYFSETQRNKGNFPGRFSGRQFSNSRSEMNVSTLELGDSALYLCASRPLAGGTDTQYFGPGTRLTVL.

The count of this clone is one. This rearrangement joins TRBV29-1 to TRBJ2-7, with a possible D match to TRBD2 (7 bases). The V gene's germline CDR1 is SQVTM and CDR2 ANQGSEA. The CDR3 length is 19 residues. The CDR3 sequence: CRPKTGVRGGNTPYYEQYF. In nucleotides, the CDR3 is TGCAGACCAAAGACTGGCGTTAGGGGGGGGAATACTCCCTACTACGAGCAGTACTTC.

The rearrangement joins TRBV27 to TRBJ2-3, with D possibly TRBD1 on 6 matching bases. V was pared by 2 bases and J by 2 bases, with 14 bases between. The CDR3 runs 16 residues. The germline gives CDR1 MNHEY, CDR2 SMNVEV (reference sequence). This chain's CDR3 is CASSLVRGPNTDTQYF. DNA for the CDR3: TGTGCCAGCAGTTTAGTCAGGGGTCCGAACACAGATACGCAGTATTTT.

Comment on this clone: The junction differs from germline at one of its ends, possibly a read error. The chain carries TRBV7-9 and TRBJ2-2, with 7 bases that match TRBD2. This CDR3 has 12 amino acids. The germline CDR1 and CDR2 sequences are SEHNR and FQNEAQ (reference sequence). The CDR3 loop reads CSSSSAREVLFF. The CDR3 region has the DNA TGTTCCAGCAGCTCAGCACGGGAGGTGCTGTTTTTT.

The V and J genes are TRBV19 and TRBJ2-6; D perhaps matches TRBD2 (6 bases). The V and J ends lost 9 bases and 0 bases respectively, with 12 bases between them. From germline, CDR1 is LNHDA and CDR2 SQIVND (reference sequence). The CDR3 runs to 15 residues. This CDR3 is CASGGPPSGANVLTF. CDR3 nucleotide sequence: TGTGCCAGCGGAGGGCCTCCCTCTGGGGCCAACGTCCTGACTTTC.

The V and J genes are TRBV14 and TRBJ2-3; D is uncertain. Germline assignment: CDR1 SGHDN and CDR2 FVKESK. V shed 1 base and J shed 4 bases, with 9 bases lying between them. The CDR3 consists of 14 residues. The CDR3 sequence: CASSQVIAADTQYF. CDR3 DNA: TGTGCCAGCAGCCAAGTTATTGCGGCAGATACGCAGTATTTT.

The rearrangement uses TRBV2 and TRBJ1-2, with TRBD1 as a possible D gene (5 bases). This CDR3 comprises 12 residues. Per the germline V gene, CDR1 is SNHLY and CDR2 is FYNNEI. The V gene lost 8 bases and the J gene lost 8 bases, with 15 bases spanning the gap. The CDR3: CASRGGGNGYTF. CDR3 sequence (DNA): TGTGCCAGCCGAGGCGGGGGGAACGGCTACACCTTC.

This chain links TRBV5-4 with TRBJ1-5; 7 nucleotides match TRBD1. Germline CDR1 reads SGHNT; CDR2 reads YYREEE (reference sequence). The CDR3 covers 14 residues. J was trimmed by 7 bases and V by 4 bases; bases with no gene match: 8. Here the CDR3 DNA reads TGTGCCAGCAGCCAAGACAGGGCTGGACAGCCCCAGCATTTT. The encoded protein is CASSQDRAGQPQHF.

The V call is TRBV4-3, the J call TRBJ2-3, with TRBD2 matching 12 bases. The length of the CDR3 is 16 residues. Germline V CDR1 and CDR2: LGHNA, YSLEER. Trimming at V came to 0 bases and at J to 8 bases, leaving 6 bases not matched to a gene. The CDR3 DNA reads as TGCGCCAGCAGCCAAGATCAACTAGCGGGGGGAGGTACGCAGTATTTT. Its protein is CASSQDQLAGGGTQYF.

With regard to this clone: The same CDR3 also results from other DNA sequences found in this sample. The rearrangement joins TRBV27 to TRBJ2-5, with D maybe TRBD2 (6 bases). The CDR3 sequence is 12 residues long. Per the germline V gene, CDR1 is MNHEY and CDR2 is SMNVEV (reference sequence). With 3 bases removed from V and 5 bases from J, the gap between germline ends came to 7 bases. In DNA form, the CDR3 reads TGTGCCAGCAGTTTCCGGGGGGAGACCCAGTACTTC. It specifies CASSFRGETQYF.

As DNA, the CDR3 is TGTGCCAGCAGTGGACTTAGGGGCTACACCTTC. Translated, it gives CASSGLRGYTF. The chain recombines TRBV6-5 with TRBJ1-2; D remains unclear. Germline V gives CDR1 MNHEY, CDR2 SVGAGI. This CDR3 spans 11 amino acids. The V end was cut by 5 bases, the J end by 8 bases, with 9 bases between.

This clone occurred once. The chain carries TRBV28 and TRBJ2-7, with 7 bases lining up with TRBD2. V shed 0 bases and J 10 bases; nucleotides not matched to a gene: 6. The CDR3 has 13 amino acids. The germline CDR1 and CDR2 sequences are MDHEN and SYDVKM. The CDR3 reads CASSLWGGAGQYF. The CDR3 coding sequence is TGTGCCAGCAGTTTATGGGGAGGGGCAGGCCAGTACTTC.